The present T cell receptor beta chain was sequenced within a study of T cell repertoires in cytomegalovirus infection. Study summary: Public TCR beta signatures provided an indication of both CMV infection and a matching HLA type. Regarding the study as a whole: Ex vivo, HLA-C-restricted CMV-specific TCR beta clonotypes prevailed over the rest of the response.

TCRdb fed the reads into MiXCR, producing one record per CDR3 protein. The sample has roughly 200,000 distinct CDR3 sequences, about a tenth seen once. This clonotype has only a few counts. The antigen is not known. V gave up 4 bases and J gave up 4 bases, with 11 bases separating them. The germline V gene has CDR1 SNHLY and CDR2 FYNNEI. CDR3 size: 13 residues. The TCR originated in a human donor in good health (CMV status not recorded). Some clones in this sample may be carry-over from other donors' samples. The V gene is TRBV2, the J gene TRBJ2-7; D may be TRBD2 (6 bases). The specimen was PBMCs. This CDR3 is CASSGDLLYEQYF. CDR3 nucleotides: TGTGCCAGCAGTGGGGACTTGCTGTACGAGCAGTACTTC.